This T cell receptor beta chain was retrieved from a study of CD4 and CD8 cells across lung adenocarcinoma regions. The patients had localized lung adenocarcinoma, a non-small cell subtype. TCRdb independently ran MiXCR on the PCR reads; one entry per CDR3 protein. The sample contains fewer than 3,500 distinct CDR3 sequences, about 68% of which appear only once. This clonotype was observed a few times. The CDR3 has 15 residues. CDR1 WNHNN and CDR2 SYGVQD come from the germline V gene (reference sequence). V lost 3 bases to trimming and J lost 2 bases; unmatched junction nucleotides: 4. The rearrangement links TRBV10-1 to TRBJ2-3; 8 bases match TRBD1. The sample taken for sequencing was CD4+ T cells from the margin of a lung tumor. This TCR was sampled from a male donor with lung adenocarcinoma. The CD4 and CD8 labels of this study may be unreliable. This chain's CDR3 is CASSETGGPTDTQYF. DNA of the CDR3: TGCGCCAGCAGTGAAACAGGGGGTCCCACAGATACGCAGTATTTT.